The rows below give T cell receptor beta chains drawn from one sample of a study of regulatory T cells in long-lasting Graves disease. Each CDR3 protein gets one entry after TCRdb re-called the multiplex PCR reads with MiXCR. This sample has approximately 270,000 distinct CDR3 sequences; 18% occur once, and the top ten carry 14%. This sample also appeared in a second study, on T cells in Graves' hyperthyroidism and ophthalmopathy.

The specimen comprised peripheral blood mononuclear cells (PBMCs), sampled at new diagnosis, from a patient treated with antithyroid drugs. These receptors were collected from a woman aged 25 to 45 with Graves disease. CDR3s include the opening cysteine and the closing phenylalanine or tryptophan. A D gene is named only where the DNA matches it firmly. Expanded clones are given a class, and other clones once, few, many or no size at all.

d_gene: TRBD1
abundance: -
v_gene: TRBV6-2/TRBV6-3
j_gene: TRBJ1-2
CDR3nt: TGTGCCAGCAGTTACTCGATAGGCAGGGGGATCGATGGCTACACCTTC
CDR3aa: CASSYSIGRGIDGYTF

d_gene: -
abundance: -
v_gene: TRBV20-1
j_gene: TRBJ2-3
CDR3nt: TGCAGTGCTAGAGATGGGCGGGCGAAAAGCACAGATACGCAGTATTTT
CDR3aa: CSARDGRAKSTDTQYF

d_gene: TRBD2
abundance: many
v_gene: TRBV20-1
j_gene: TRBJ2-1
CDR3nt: TGCAGTGCTCCCGCTGATAGCGGGGGGCCGAATGAGCAGTTCTTC
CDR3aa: CSAPADSGGPNEQFF

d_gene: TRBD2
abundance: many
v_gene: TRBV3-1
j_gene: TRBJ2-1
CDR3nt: TGTGCCAGCAGCCGCCGCCCGGGACTAGCGCACAATGAGCAGTTCTTC
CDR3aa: CASSRRPGLAHNEQFF

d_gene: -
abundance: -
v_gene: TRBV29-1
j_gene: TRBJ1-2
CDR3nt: TGCAGCGTTGAAGGACCTCGGACATCTGGCTACACCTTC
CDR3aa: CSVEGPRTSGYTF

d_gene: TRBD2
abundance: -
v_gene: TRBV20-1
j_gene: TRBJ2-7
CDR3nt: TGCAGTGCTAGAGTGGCTAGCGGGGAGCCCCACGAGCAGTACTTC
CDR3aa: CSARVASGEPHEQYF

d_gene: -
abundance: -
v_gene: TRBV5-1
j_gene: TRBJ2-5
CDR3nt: TGCGCCAGCAGCTTGGAGCCGGGGCAAGAGACCCAGTGCTTC
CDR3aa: CASSLEPGQETQCF

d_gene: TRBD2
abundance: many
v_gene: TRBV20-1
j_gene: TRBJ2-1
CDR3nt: TGCAGTGCTAGTAACCCCGGACTAGCGGGGGCCAATGAGCAGTTCTTC
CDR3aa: CSASNPGLAGANEQFF

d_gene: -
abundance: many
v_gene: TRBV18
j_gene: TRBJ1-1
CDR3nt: TGTGCCAGCTCACCGCGGGGGTGGGGGCTGGACACTGAAGCTTTCTTT
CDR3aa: CASSPRGWGLDTEAFF

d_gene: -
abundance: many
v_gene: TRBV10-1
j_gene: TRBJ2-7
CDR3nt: TGCGCCAGCAGTACCGGATACGACGAGCAGTACTTC
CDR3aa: CASSTGYDEQYF

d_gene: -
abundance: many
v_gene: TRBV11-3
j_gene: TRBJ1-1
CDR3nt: TGTGCCAGCAGCTTTCGCAGTAACACTGAAGCTTCCTTT
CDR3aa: CASSFRSNTEASF

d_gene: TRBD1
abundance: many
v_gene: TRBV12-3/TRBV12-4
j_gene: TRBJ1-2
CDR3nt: TGTGCCAGCAGTGGGGACAGGGGGTATAGTGGCTACACCTTC
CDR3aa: CASSGDRGYSGYTF

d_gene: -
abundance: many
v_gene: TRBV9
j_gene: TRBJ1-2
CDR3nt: TGTGCCAGCAATCAGCCAGGAGGCTACACCTTC
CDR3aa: CASNQPGGYTF

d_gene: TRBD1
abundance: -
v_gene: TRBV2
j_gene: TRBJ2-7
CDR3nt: TGTGCCAGCAGTGCAAAGGGGACAGGGTTCGAGCAGTACTTC
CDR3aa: CASSAKGTGFEQYF

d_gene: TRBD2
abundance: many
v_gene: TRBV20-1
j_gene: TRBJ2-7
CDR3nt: TGCAGTGCTAGAGATCTAGCGGGGAGCTCCTACGAGCAGTACTTC
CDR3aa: CSARDLAGSSYEQYF

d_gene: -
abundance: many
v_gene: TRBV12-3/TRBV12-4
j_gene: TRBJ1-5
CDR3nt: TGTGCCAGCAGTTTAGTGGCAGATCAGCCCCAGCATTTT
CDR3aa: CASSLVADQPQHF

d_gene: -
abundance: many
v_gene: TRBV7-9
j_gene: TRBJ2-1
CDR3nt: TGTGCCAGCAGCCTTGGTACAGGACGATCCCAAAGCTCCTACAATGAGCAGTTCTTC
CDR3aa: CASSLGTGRSQSSYNEQFF

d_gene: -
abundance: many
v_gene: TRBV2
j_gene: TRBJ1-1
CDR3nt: TGTGCCAGCGGTTGGGTTGTCCTTAGAACTGAAGCTTTCTTT
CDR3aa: CASGWVVLRTEAFF

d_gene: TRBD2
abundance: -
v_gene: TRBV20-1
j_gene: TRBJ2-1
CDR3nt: TGCAGTTTTGTGAGCGGGGGGGCCATGGATGAGCAGTTCTTC
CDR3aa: CSFVSGGAMDEQFF

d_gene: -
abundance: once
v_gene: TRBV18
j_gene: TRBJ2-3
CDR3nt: TGTGCCAGCTCACCCGAAGGTCTGGGGAATACGCAGTATTTT
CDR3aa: CASSPEGLGNTQYF

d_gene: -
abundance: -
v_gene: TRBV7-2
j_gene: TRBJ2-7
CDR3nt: TGTGCCAGCAGCCCCCCCTTAGGGGGCTACGAGCAGTACTTC
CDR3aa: CASSPPLGGYEQYF

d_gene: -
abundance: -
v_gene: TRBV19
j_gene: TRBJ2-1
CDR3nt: TGTGCCAGTAAGCCGCAGGGAAATGAGCAGTTCTTC
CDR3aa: CASKPQGNEQFF

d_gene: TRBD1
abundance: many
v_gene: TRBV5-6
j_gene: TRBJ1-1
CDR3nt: TGTGCCAGCAGCGTAGGGACAGTACGGAACACTGAAGCTTTCTTT
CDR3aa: CASSVGTVRNTEAFF

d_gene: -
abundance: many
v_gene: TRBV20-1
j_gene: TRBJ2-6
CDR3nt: TGCAGTGCCCGCAGAGGGGTCGGGGCCAACGTCCTGACTTTC
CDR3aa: CSARRGVGANVLTF

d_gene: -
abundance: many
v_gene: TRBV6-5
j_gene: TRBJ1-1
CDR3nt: TGTGCCAGCAGTTACAGAGTTAATTCTGAAGCTTTCTTT
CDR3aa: CASSYRVNSEAFF

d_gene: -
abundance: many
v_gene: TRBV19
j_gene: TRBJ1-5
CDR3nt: TGTGCCAGTAGTATCCCAGGGTTAAATCAGCCCCAGCATTTT
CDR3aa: CASSIPGLNQPQHF

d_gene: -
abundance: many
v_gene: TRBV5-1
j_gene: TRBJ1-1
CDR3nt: TGCGCCAGCAGCTTGAATCGGGGGTTGGTAGCTTTCTTT
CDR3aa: CASSLNRGLVAFF

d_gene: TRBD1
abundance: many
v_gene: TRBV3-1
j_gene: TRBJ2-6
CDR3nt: TGTGCCAGCAGCCCGCGGGACAGGAGCTCTGGGGCCAACGTCCTGACTTTC
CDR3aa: CASSPRDRSSGANVLTF

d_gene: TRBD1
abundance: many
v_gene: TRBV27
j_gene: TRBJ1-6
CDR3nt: TGTGCCACCCAGGGGGGGCGAGGGAGCTCCTATAATTCACCCCTCCACTTT
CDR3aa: CATQGGRGSSYNSPLHF

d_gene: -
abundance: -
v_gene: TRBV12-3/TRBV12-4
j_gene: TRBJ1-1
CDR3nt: TGTGCCAGCAGTTCATCTGCAGGGAGTAACACTGAAGCTTTCTTT
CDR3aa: CASSSSAGSNTEAFF

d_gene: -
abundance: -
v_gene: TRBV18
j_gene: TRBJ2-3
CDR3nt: TGTGCCAGCTCACTCTTTTCTCAAGGAGATACGCAGTATTTT
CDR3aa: CASSLFSQGDTQYF

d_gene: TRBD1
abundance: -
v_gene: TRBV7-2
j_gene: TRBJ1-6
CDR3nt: TGTGCCAGCAGCCGCCGCGCGGGACAGGGGAATTCACCCCTCCACTTT
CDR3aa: CASSRRAGQGNSPLHF

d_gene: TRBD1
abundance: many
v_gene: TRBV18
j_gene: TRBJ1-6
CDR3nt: TGTGCCAGCTCACCACGGACAGGGGATTATTCACCCCTCCACTTT
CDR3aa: CASSPRTGDYSPLHF

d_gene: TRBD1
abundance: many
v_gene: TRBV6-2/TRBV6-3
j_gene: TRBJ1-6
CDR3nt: TGTGCCAGCAGTTCCCCCGGGACAGGGCGGGGTTCACCCCTCCACTTT
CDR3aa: CASSSPGTGRGSPLHF

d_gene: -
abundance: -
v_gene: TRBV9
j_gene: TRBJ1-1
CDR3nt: TGTGCCGGCAGCGGGGGGAGGGGGGGACCTAGTGAAGCTTTCTTT
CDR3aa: CAGSGGRGGPSEAFF

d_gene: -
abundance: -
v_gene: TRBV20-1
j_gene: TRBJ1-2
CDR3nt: TGCAGTGCTAGAGATCCTGGAGGGAACCTCTATGGCTACACCTTC
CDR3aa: CSARDPGGNLYGYTF

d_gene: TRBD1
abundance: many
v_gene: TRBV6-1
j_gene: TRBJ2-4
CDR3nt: TGTGCCAGCGCCCTAAAGGCGGGGACAGGGGGCAAAAACATTCAGTACTTC
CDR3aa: CASALKAGTGGKNIQYF

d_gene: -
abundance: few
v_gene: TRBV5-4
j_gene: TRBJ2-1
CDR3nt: TGTGCCAGCAGCTTGGGGGGGCTTGGTGAGCAGTTCTTC
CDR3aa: CASSLGGLGEQFF

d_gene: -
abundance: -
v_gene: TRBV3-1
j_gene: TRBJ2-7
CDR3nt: TGTGCCAGCAGCCCGATGGCAGGAACTCCCTACGAGCAGTACTTC
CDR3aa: CASSPMAGTPYEQYF

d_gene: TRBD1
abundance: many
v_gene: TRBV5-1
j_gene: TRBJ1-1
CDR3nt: TGCGCCAGCAGCTTGGGAGACAGGGGGGGAAGGTCCACTGAAGCTTTCTTT
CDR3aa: CASSLGDRGGRSTEAFF

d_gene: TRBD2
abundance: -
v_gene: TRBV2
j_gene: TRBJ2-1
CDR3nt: TGTGCCAGCAGTGAAAGGAGGACTAGCCCAGAGTTCTACAATGAGCAGTTCTTC
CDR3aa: CASSERRTSPEFYNEQFF

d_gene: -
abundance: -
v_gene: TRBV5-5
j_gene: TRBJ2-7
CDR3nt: TGTGCCAGCAGCCAACAAGCCCAGGGGCAGTACTTC
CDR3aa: CASSQQAQGQYF

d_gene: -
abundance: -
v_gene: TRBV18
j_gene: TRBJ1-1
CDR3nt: TGTGCCAGCTCACCCTGGAATAGAGGGGAAACTGAAGCTTTCTTT
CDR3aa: CASSPWNRGETEAFF

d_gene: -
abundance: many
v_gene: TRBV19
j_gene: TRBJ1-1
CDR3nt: TGTGCCAGTAGTAAAGTTTTCCCACCGACGGGGGCTTTCTTT
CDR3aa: CASSKVFPPTGAFF

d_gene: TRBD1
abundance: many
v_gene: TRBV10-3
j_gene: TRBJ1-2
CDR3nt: TGTGCCATCAGTGTGGAGGACAGGACTAACTATGGCTACACCTTC
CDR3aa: CAISVEDRTNYGYTF

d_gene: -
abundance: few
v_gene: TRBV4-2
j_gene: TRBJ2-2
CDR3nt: TGTGCCAGCAGCCAGGCTAGGGTGGGCGGGGAGCTGTTTTTT
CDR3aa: CASSQARVGGELFF